The 15 T cell receptor beta chains in this list originate from one sample, sequenced in a study of shared clonotypes between healthy human individuals. Generated by immunoSEQ multiplex PCR, the TCRdb table keeps only in-frame clones and is missing some. Seen here are nearly 500,000 clones, around 80% observed once, and the top ten hold 10% to 15%. Sequencing was carried out using PBMCs. The origin of the receptors is a woman between 35 and 50 years old in good health. Some clones in this sample may be carry-over from other donors' samples.

The J gene is TRBJ2-1, the V gene TRBV5-1; D is unclear. The germline V gene has CDR1 SGHRS and CDR2 YFSETQ. The CDR3 spans 15 residues. V dropped 4 bases and J dropped 3 bases, with 14 bases sitting between them. The CDR3 loop is CASSIAYGIYNEQFF. CDR3 DNA: TGCGCCAGCAGCATCGCCTATGGGATCTACAATGAGCAGTTCTTC.

This clone occurred once. The chain carries TRBV5-1 and TRBJ2-7; D perhaps matches TRBD2 (7 bases). V lost 2 bases to trimming and J lost 2 bases, with 11 bases between them. Germline lookup yields CDR1 SGHRS and CDR2 YFSETQ. The CDR3 is 14 residues long. CDR3 sequence: CASSLGGVTYEQYF. CDR3 nucleotides: TGCGCCAGCAGCTTAGGGGGGGTGACCTACGAGCAGTACTTC.

The gene calls are TRBV5-8 and TRBJ2-2; TRBD2 matches 11 bases. The CDR3 is 16 residues long. Germline CDR1 and CDR2: SGHTS and YDEGEE. Trimming at V came to 3 bases and at J to 2 bases, leaving 3 bases not matched to a gene. For the CDR3, the DNA is TGTGCCAGCAGCTATGGGACTAGCGGCAACACCGGGGAGCTGTTTTTT. This gives the protein CASSYGTSGNTGELFF.

This chain uses TRBV19 with TRBJ2-1; 9 bases line up with TRBD1. Germline V lookup: CDR1 LNHDA, CDR2 SQIVND (reference sequence). The ends lost 1 base at V and 6 bases at J; junction bases unmatched: 7. This CDR3 region has 16 residues. The CDR3 loop reads CASSIVRRQGGNEQFF. CDR3 in DNA: TGTGCCAGTAGTATAGTTAGGAGACAGGGGGGCAATGAGCAGTTCTTC.

For the CDR3, the DNA is TGTGCCAGCTCACCAGATGAGGGCTGGAGCTCCTACGAGCAGTACTTC. Amino acids: CASSPDEGWSSYEQYF. The rearrangement uses TRBV18 and TRBJ2-7, with D possibly being TRBD2 (5 bases). The CDR3 totals 16 residues. V lost 2 bases and J lost 0, with 14 bases in between. Germline V gene data show CDR1 as KGHSH and CDR2 as LQKENI. Full variable domain (missing parts from reference TRBV18 and TRBJ2-7): NAGVMQNPRHLVRRRGQEARLRCSPMKGHSHVYWYRQLPEEGLKFMVYLQKENIIDESGMPKERFSAEFPKEGPSILRIQQVVRGDSAAYFCASSPDEGWSSYEQYFGPGTRLTVT.

The chain employs TRBV11-2 and TRBJ2-7; 7 bases align to TRBD2. The CDR3 spans 16 residues. J lost 0 bases, V lost 6 bases, and 11 bases had no gene match. The germline CDR1 and CDR2 sequences are SGHAT and FQNNGV. The CDR3 here is CASRLLRAGPSYEQYF. The CDR3 DNA reads TGTGCCAGCAGGCTTCTACGAGCGGGGCCCTCCTACGAGCAGTACTTC. Looking up the rest from reference TRBV11-2 and TRBJ2-7 gives the full variable domain: EAGVAQSPRYKIIEKRQSVAFWCNPISGHATLYWYQQILGQGPKLLIQFQNNGVVDDSQLPKDRFSAERLKGVDSTLKIQPAKLEDSAVYLCASRLLRAGPSYEQYFGPGTRLTVT.

This clone appeared a few times. This sequence joins TRBV5-4 and TRBJ2-1; possibly TRBD1 or TRBD2 for D (5 bases each). This CDR3 region has 16 residues. Germline V gene lookup returns CDR1 SGHNT and CDR2 YYREEE (reference sequence). The V end lost 1 base, the J end lost 0 bases, and 11 bases lay between the germline ends. Here the CDR3 DNA reads TGTGCCAGCAGCTTGCCAGTTGGGGGCTCCTACAATGAGCAGTTCTTC. It is translated as CASSLPVGGSYNEQFF.

Details on this clone: A far larger clone is one base from this, pointing to a likely read error. This same CDR3 is encoded by further DNA sequences in the sample. The genes are TRBV4-3 and TRBJ1-1; perhaps TRBD1 as D (5 bases). V dropped 4 bases and J dropped 1 base, with 10 bases sitting between them. This CDR3 is 14 amino acids long. CDR1 LGHNA and CDR2 YSLEER come from the germline V gene. The CDR3 sequence is CASSLTGGNTEAFF. The DNA for the CDR3 is TGCGCCAGCAGCCTAACAGGTGGGAACACTGAAGCTTTCTTT.

V is TRBV5-1 and J is TRBJ2-3; 8 bases match TRBD1. Germline CDR1 SGHRS, CDR2 YFSETQ. The CDR3 has 17 amino acids. V lost 0 bases to trimming and J lost 2 bases; unmatched junction nucleotides: 8. The CDR3: CASSLAGQGRSTDTQYF. The CDR3 DNA follows: TGCGCCAGCAGCTTGGCCGGACAGGGCAGGTCCACAGATACGCAGTATTTT.

The chain recombines TRBV2 with TRBJ1-1; D not resolved. This CDR3 spans 14 amino acids. The V end was cut by 6 bases, the J end by 1 base, with 12 bases between. Germline V gives CDR1 SNHLY, CDR2 FYNNEI. The CDR3 nucleotides read TGTGCCAGCAGCGTACCCGGGAGGAACACTGAAGCTTTCTTT. Residues: CASSVPGRNTEAFF.

The V call is TRBV28, the J call TRBJ2-1; D possibly corresponds to TRBD2 (6 bases). From germline, CDR1 is MDHEN and CDR2 SYDVKM. The V end was cut by 0 bases, the J end by 0 bases, with 6 bases between. The CDR3 loop spans 15 amino acids. CDR3 sequence: CASSLWTSSYNEQFF. The DNA for the CDR3 is TGTGCCAGCAGTTTATGGACTAGCTCCTACAATGAGCAGTTCTTC.

This clone was seen repeatedly, ten times or more. The V and J genes are TRBV28 and TRBJ1-5; tentative D call: TRBD1 (5 bases). The CDR3 runs to 14 residues. The germline V and J ends were trimmed by 5 bases and 4 bases, with 12 bases remaining between them. CDR1 is MDHEN, CDR2 SYDVKM, per germline. The chain's CDR3 is CASSRQPSNQPQHF. The CDR3, as DNA: TGTGCCAGCAGTCGACAGCCGAGTAATCAGCCCCAGCATTTT.

The chain couples TRBV6-1 to TRBJ2-7; D unclear. V lost 6 bases and J 2 bases, leaving 14 bases between the germline ends. The length of the CDR3 is 14 residues. Germline values: CDR1 MNHNS, CDR2 SASEGT. The CDR3 DNA is TGTGCCAGCAGGACCCCGGGCCTTGCCTACGAGCAGTACTTC. Translating it yields CASRTPGLAYEQYF.

As to this clone: The sample holds other DNA sequences that translate to the same CDR3. The chain combines TRBV7-2 with TRBJ1-5, with a tentative D call TRBD1 (5 bases). The CDR3 is 16 residues long. Germline V gene sequence: CDR1 SGHTA, CDR2 FQGNSA. V dropped 5 bases and J dropped 1 base, with 15 bases sitting between them. CDR3 DNA sequence: TGTGCCAGCAGCCAGTTGGGGGTAGGGAGCAATCAGCCCCAGCATTTT. Its translation is CASSQLGVGSNQPQHF.

V gene TRBV11-2 combines with J gene TRBJ2-5; D call uncertain. The CDR3 loop spans 12 amino acids. Per the germline V gene, CDR1 is SGHAT and CDR2 is FQNNGV. V was trimmed by 5 bases and J by 1 base, leaving 5 bases between them. The CDR3 DNA reads as TGTGCCAGCAGCCGCAGCCAAGAGACCCAGTACTTC. Amino acid sequence: CASSRSQETQYF.